The clone carrying this TCR beta chain was picked up a small number of times. Its antigen is currently unknown. The data were taken from a study of cytomegalovirus exposure and HLA in healthy donors. Study-wide context: An early data release held about 85 million unique TCRs from HLA-typed donors. Study results and limitations: Some segments of the V type, notably TRBV6-2 and TRBV6-3, were excluded as indistinguishable.

The V gene's germline CDR1 is MDHEN and CDR2 SYDVKM. This CDR3 is 15 amino acids long. Trimming shortened V by 6 bases and J by 0 bases, and 13 bases separated the two germline ends. At collection, donors were nominally healthy, but unrecorded immune exposures were probable. The PCR contained 60 Vbeta and 13 Jbeta primers. Clones were sequenced by immunoSEQ multiplex PCR, and TCRdb holds only the in-frame ones, with some missing. The data show some 100,000 clones, around three quarters seen once. Sequences were obtained from PBMCs. This rearrangement joins TRBV28 to TRBJ2-3; D may be TRBD2 (6 bases). This clonotype was sampled from a man aged 35 to 55 in good health and CMV-seropositive. Written as DNA, the CDR3 is TGTGCCAGCAGCCCCTTTGCGGGGAGCACAGATACGCAGTATTTT. The encoded protein is CASSPFAGSTDTQYF.